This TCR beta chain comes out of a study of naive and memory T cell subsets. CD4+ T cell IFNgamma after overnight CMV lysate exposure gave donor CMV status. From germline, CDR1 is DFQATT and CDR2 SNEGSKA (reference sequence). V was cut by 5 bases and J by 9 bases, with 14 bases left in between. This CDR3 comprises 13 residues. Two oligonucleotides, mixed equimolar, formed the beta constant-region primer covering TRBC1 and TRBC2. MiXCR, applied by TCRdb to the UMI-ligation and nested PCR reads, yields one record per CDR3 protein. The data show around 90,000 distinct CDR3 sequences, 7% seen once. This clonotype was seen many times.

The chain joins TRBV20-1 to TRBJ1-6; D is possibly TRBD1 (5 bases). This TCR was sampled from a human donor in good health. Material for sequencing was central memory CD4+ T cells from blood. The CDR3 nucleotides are TGCAGTGCTGCACCGACAGCCACTTCACCCCTCCACTTT. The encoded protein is CSAAPTATSPLHF.